This is a list of T cell receptor beta chains from one sample in a study of beta chain features in type 1 diabetes. Produced via immunoSEQ multiplex PCR; TCRdb's table is partial and in-frame only. This table holds 900,000 or so clones, roughly 15% found once. The sample taken for sequencing was naive CD4+ T cells from blood. The receptor set was obtained from a woman under 30 in good health. Each CDR3 is given with its conserved first and last residue. A D gene is named only where the DNA matches it firmly. Clone size, where shown, is once, few, many, or a class for clones that have expanded.

v_call	j_call	d_call	clone_size	cdr3_aa	cdr3_nt
TRBV7-9	TRBJ2-3	.	few	CASSLKGRNTDTQYF	TGTGCCAGCAGCCTCAAAGGGCGTAACACAGATACGCAGTATTTT
TRBV14	TRBJ2-1	.	few	CASSQGWVNEQFF	TGTGCCAGCAGCCAAGGTTGGGTTAATGAGCAGTTCTTC
TRBV10-3	TRBJ2-5	TRBD2	few	CAISEAPGTTRETQYF	TGTGCCATCAGTGAGGCCCCCGGGACTACTCGAGAGACCCAGTACTTC
TRBV11-2	TRBJ2-7	TRBD1	.	CASSLTATGFMYEQYF	TGTGCCAGCAGCTTAACGGCGACAGGGTTCATGTACGAGCAGTACTTC
TRBV19	TRBJ2-4	.	few	CATLKGGPAKNIQYF	TGTGCCACCCTTAAGGGTGGACCGGCCAAAAACATTCAGTACTTC
TRBV7-8	TRBJ1-1	TRBD1	.	CASSFWTGNTEAFF	TGTGCCAGCAGCTTCTGGACAGGGAACACTGAAGCTTTCTTT
TRBV28	TRBJ2-2	.	.	CASTENTGELFF	TGTGCCAGCACCGAGAACACCGGGGAGCTGTTTTTT
TRBV11-2	TRBJ2-2	.	.	CASSFGTLANSGELFF	TGTGCCAGCAGCTTTGGAACCCTAGCCAATTCCGGGGAGCTGTTTTTT
TRBV7-3	TRBJ2-2	TRBD2	.	CASSLGGTTLNTGELFF	TGTGCCAGCAGCTTAGGGGGGACTACCTTAAACACCGGGGAGCTGTTTTTT
TRBV18	TRBJ2-1	TRBD1	.	CASSRTGDNEQFF	TGTGCCAGCTCTAGGACAGGAGACAATGAGCAGTTCTTC
TRBV7-9	TRBJ2-1	.	.	CASRSPGDEQFF	TGTGCCAGCAGATCACCTGGCGATGAGCAGTTCTTC
TRBV28	TRBJ1-5	.	few	CASYRQGFRNQPQHF	TGTGCCAGCTACCGCCAGGGCTTTAGGAATCAGCCCCAGCATTTT
TRBV5-6	TRBJ2-7	.	.	CASSLDNRAYEQYF	TGTGCCAGCAGCTTGGATAACAGGGCCTACGAGCAGTACTTC
TRBV5-1	TRBJ1-5	.	.	CASSLSGQPQHF	TGCGCCAGCAGCTTGTCAGGGCAGCCCCAGCATTTT
TRBV20-1	TRBJ2-2	.	.	CSASRVGELFF	TGCAGTGCTAGTAGGGTCGGGGAGCTGTTTTTT
TRBV28	TRBJ1-5	.	few	CASSRNYQPQHF	TGTGCCAGCAGTCGTAACTATCAGCCCCAGCATTTT
TRBV7-9	TRBJ1-2	.	few	CASRRTQGAYGYTF	TGTGCCAGCAGGCGCACACAGGGCGCCTATGGCTACACCTTC
TRBV10-3	TRBJ1-5	.	few	CAISVQLGQPQHF	TGTGCCATCAGTGTCCAGCTTGGTCAGCCCCAGCATTTT
TRBV2	TRBJ1-2	.	few	CASSGQGYGYTF	TGTGCCAGCAGCGGTCAGGGATATGGCTACACCTTC
TRBV15	TRBJ1-5	.	.	CATARNSNQPQHF	TGTGCCACCGCCAGAAATAGCAATCAGCCCCAGCATTTT
TRBV23-1	TRBJ2-3	TRBD2	few	CASSQSGGNPNGDTQYF	TGCGCCAGCAGTCAATCGGGAGGGAACCCGAACGGGGATACGCAGTATTTT
TRBV7-2	TRBJ2-1	.	.	CASSLDRRNEQFF	TGTGCCAGCAGCTTGGACAGAAGAAATGAGCAGTTCTTC
TRBV11-2	TRBJ2-5	.	few	CASSLEGSRMKTQYF	TGTGCCAGCAGCTTAGAAGGATCCAGGATGAAGACCCAGTACTTC
TRBV4-1	TRBJ2-1	.	few	CASSEYVLNQQFF	TGCGCCAGCAGTGAGTATGTCCTCAATCAGCAGTTCTTC
TRBV9	TRBJ2-5	TRBD2	few	CASSSRLAGGGETQYF	TGTGCCAGCAGCTCCCGACTAGCGGGAGGGGGGGAGACCCAGTACTTC
TRBV20-1	TRBJ1-1	.	few	CSASSNTEAFF	TGCAGTGCTAGCTCGAACACTGAAGCTTTCTTT
TRBV9	TRBJ2-6	TRBD2	few	CASSVLAGGFGANVLTF	TGTGCCAGCAGCGTCCTAGCGGGAGGCTTTGGGGCCAACGTCCTGACTTTC
TRBV18	TRBJ2-7	.	few	CASSRFPVPYEQYF	TGTGCCAGCTCACGGTTTCCGGTACCCTACGAGCAGTACTTC
TRBV7-3	TRBJ2-1	.	.	CASSPLEARYRYNEQFF	TGTGCCAGCAGCCCACTCGAGGCTAGATATCGGTACAATGAGCAGTTCTTC
TRBV7-3	TRBJ2-1	.	few	CASSLALALKLGDEQFF	TGTGCCAGCAGCTTAGCCCTAGCGCTCAAACTGGGCGATGAGCAGTTCTTC
TRBV2	TRBJ2-7	TRBD2	few	CASSGAPGGYEQYF	TGTGCCAGCAGTGGAGCCCCCGGGGGGTACGAGCAGTACTTC
TRBV13	TRBJ1-1	.	.	CASSADGNTEAFF	TGTGCCAGCAGCGCGGACGGAAACACTGAAGCTTTCTTT
TRBV28	TRBJ2-1	TRBD1	few	CASNAGTGDLLQFF	TGTGCCAGCAACGCCGGGACAGGGGATCTTTTGCAGTTCTTC
TRBV10-3	TRBJ2-1	.	few	CAISVGSGRATDNEQFF	TGTGCCATCAGTGTCGGGTCGGGCAGGGCGACGGACAATGAGCAGTTCTTC
TRBV5-1	TRBJ2-5	TRBD1	.	CASSLDRGETQYF	TGCGCCAGCAGCTTGGACAGGGGGGAGACCCAGTACTTC
TRBV7-9	TRBJ2-5	TRBD2	.	CASSERERFLMEETQYF	TGTGCCAGCAGCGAGCGGGAGCGATTCTTGATGGAAGAGACCCAGTACTTC
TRBV15	TRBJ2-1	.	.	CATSRIFNEQFF	TGTGCCACCAGCCGCATATTCAATGAGCAGTTCTTC
TRBV15	TRBJ2-7	TRBD1	few	CATSTRQGTIYEQYF	TGTGCCACCAGCACCAGACAGGGAACTATCTACGAGCAGTACTTC
TRBV11-2	TRBJ2-7	.	few	CASSLGGRNFEQYF	TGTGCCAGCAGCTTAGGTGGGAGGAACTTCGAGCAGTACTTC
TRBV14	TRBJ1-1	.	few	CASSQGGANTEAFF	TGTGCCAGCAGCCAAGGGGGGGCGAACACTGAAGCTTTCTTT
TRBV7-9	TRBJ2-1	TRBD2	.	CASSLGRDYNEQFF	TGTGCCAGCAGCTTGGGGAGGGACTACAATGAGCAGTTCTTC
TRBV5-1	TRBJ2-3	TRBD2	few	CASSSLPGLAGRTDTQYF	TGCGCCAGCAGCTCTCTACCGGGACTAGCGGGACGAACAGATACGCAGTATTTT